This TCR beta chain derives from a study of blood T cell repertoires in COVID-19. V gave up 0 bases and J gave up 1 base, with 17 bases separating them. Germline CDR1 reads SGHAT; CDR2 reads FQNNGV. The CDR3 is made up of 18 amino acids. Only in-frame clones appear in the TCRdb table, and some are missing; sequencing was by immunoSEQ multiplex PCR. The sample has about 280,000 clones, roughly 86% seen once. This TCR came from a man in his forties with active or convalescent COVID-19. The specimen sequenced was peripheral blood. V gene TRBV11-2 combines with J gene TRBJ2-3, with a tentative D call TRBD2 (6 bases). The CDR3 DNA follows: TGTGCCAGCAGCTTAGAGCCCCCGGGCCCTAGCGGCACAGATACGCAGTATTTT. Residues: CASSLEPPGPSGTDTQYF.